These T cell receptor beta chains were read from a single sample in a study of blood T cells in healthy people across ages. TCRdb fed the 5' RACE reads into MiXCR, producing one record per CDR3 protein. The data contain some 900,000 distinct CDR3 sequences, around 28% of them singletons. Material: blood. Source of these receptors: a woman aged 80 or over in good health. Each CDR3 is given with its conserved first and last residue. The D gene is left open where the match is weak. Only some rows state a clone size, as once, few, many or a class for expanded clones.

D: -
length: 17
V: TRBV12-5
J: TRBJ2-1
size: many
DNA: TGTGCTAGTGGTTTGTCCCGCGGGGGCTCCTCCTACAATGAGCAGTTCTTC
CDR3: CASGLSRGGSSYNEQFF

D: -
length: 12
V: TRBV2
J: TRBJ2-3
size: many
DNA: TGTGCCAGCAGTGAAAATACAGATACGCAGTATTTT
CDR3: CASSENTDTQYF

D: TRBD1
length: 15
V: TRBV4-2
J: TRBJ2-1
size: many
DNA: TGTGCCAGCAGCCAACCGGACAGGGGGGGCAATGAGCAGTTCTTC
CDR3: CASSQPDRGGNEQFF

D: TRBD1
length: 14
V: TRBV7-2
J: TRBJ2-5
size: -
DNA: TGTGCCGGCAGCCGGCGACAGGGGAAAGAGACCCAGTACTTC
CDR3: CAGSRRQGKETQYF

D: TRBD1
length: 17
V: TRBV15
J: TRBJ1-1
size: -
DNA: TGTGCCACCGGATCACCTGACAGGGCCCGGGTGAGTGGTGAAGCTTTCTTT
CDR3: CATGSPDRARVSGEAFF

D: -
length: 14
V: TRBV7-2
J: TRBJ2-7
size: few
DNA: TGTGCCAGCAGTCGAGACTTGATTAATTATGAGCAGTACTTC
CDR3: CASSRDLINYEQYF

D: -
length: 15
V: TRBV12-5
J: TRBJ1-2
size: -
DNA: TGTGCTAGTGGTTTGGAACCCGCCAGGGGCCGCGGCTACACCTTC
CDR3: CASGLEPARGRGYTF

D: -
length: 14
V: TRBV24-1
J: TRBJ2-5
size: few
DNA: TGTGCCACCAGTCTTGGCGGGGTACAAGAGACCCAGTACTTC
CDR3: CATSLGGVQETQYF

D: -
length: 12
V: TRBV30
J: TRBJ1-1
size: -
DNA: TGTGCCTGGAGTTTTTTGGGGGACAAAGCTTTCTTT
CDR3: CAWSFLGDKAFF

D: -
length: 15
V: TRBV5-1
J: TRBJ2-5
size: many
DNA: -
CDR3: CASSFGSGYQETQYF

D: TRBD2
length: 14
V: TRBV10-2
J: TRBJ2-5
size: many
DNA: TGCGCCAGCAGGACTAGCGGGGACCAAGAGACCCAGTACTTC
CDR3: CASRTSGDQETQYF

D: -
length: 14
V: TRBV6-2/TRBV6-3
J: TRBJ2-3
size: -
DNA: TGTGCCAGCAGTTACGGGCGTAGCATAGATACGCAGTATTTT
CDR3: CASSYGRSIDTQYF

D: -
length: 13
V: TRBV7-2
J: TRBJ2-3
size: few
DNA: TGTGCCAGCAGCTTAGGCAACGGGGATACGCAGTATTTT
CDR3: CASSLGNGDTQYF